This T cell receptor (beta chain) was obtained from a study of T cells in Graves' hyperthyroidism and ophthalmopathy. Study-level background: Peripheral blood was collected at initial diagnosis, before any treatment.

Overall study results and limits: Blood also showed most of the thyroid clonotypes that were expanded above 0.001.

RNA transcripts were the template for amplifying TCR beta CDR3 regions. The TCR CDR3 was amplified in a first-round RT-PCR using the HTBI primer set. Each CDR3 protein gets one entry after TCRdb re-called the multiplex PCR reads with MiXCR. The data show hundreds of thousands of distinct CDR3 sequences, with approximately 14% seen just once and 10% held by the top ten. This clonotype was observed a handful of times. Its cognate antigen is unknown. Patients aged 18 to 65 with hyperthyroidism were newly diagnosed, with duration under 2 months. The CDR3 covers 13 residues. V gave up 1 base and J gave up 11 bases, with 11 bases separating them. The V gene's germline CDR1 is SGHVS and CDR2 FQNEAQ.

The chain joins TRBV7-8 to TRBJ1-4; no clear D. Sequenced sample: blood. The source is a woman younger than 35 with Graves' hyperthyroidism. The chain's CDR3 is CASSLDGGLKLFF. The CDR3 DNA sequence: TGTGCCAGCAGCTTAGACGGTGGCCTGAAACTGTTTTTT.